This T cell receptor beta chain was sequenced for a study of T cells in Graves' hyperthyroidism and ophthalmopathy. Background on the study: The authors collected peripheral blood at initial diagnosis, before any treatment.

Amplified TCR beta CDR3 regions came from RNA transcripts. Carried out on the TCR CDR3, a first-round RT-PCR used the HTBI primer set. TCRdb re-called the multiplex PCR reads through MiXCR, storing one row per CDR3 protein. The sample carries around 420,000 distinct CDR3 sequences, about 15% recorded once. Per the germline V gene, CDR1 is LNHDA and CDR2 is SQIVND (reference sequence). V was clipped by 3 bases and J by 1 base, with 10 bases between them. The CDR3 is 15 residues long. There are many counts of this clonotype. The antigen is undetermined. Uncontrolled infection, other autoimmune disease, pregnancy and lactation each barred patients from inclusion. The PBMCs had their origin in around 10 ml of fresh peripheral blood. Study conclusions and caveats: Most thyroid clonotypes expanded above 0.001 were also detected in blood.

The rearrangement links TRBV19 to TRBJ1-5, with unresolved D. The sequenced sample consisted of blood. The TCR comes from a woman between 18 and 29 years old with Graves' hyperthyroidism. The CDR3 DNA sequence: TGTGCCAGTAGTATTCTGGCTACGAGCAATCAGCCCCAGCATTTT. This sequence encodes CASSILATSNQPQHF.